This T cell receptor beta chain was documented in a study of neurological immune-mediated disorders. Study-level findings and limits: In HTLV-1-associated myelopathy, TCR clonal expansion was greatest, and in multiple sclerosis it was least, below healthy controls.

Synthesis of cDNA was carried out by template-switch 5'RACE. The reaction used 10-nucleotide random UMIs. MiXCR, applied by TCRdb to the 5' RACE reads, yields one record per CDR3 protein. This sample has 77,000 or so distinct CDR3 sequences, with about 9.5% found just once. The CDR3 loop spans 19 amino acids. The V and J ends lost 0 bases and 0 bases respectively, with 15 bases between them. Looked up from germline, CDR1 is MNHNS and CDR2 is SASEGT. This clonotype was detected many times. Its matching antigen is unknown. Unsorted libraries were derived from 2 million PBMCs stored at -80 C. The gene calls are TRBV6-1 and TRBJ2-6; possible D gene TRBD1, 6 bases. Specimen: PBMCs. The receptor was derived from a man in his forties or fifties in good health. The CDR3 DNA follows: TGTGCCAGCAGTGAAGCCTACCCTGGACAGCACTCTGGGGCCAACGTCCTGACTTTC. This codes for CASSEAYPGQHSGANVLTF.